This T cell receptor (beta chain) was profiled in a study of blood T cell repertoires in COVID-19. Looking at the study overall: The origin of the acute and convalescent COVID-19 samples was the United States, Italy and Spain. PBMCs, B-cell-depleted T cells, or T cells were the source of the cDNA or gDNA that made up the material.

Germline values: CDR1 MNHEY, CDR2 SVGAGI. The CDR3 loop spans 14 amino acids. The V end was cut by 6 bases, the J end by 0 bases, with 9 bases between. As handled by the study authors: Amplification of reference gene primers was used by the study to estimate nucleated cell counts. Clones were sequenced by immunoSEQ multiplex PCR, and TCRdb holds only the in-frame ones, with some missing. The V and J calls and clone size come from that table; D and trimming were worked out from the DNA. The sample comprises 150,000 or so clones, approximately 86% of which are singletons, and more than 2% rests with the top ten.

This sequence originates from a woman between 65 and 79 years old with acute or convalescent COVID-19. The chain links TRBV6-5 to TRBJ1-5; possible D gene TRBD1, 5 bases. What was sequenced was peripheral blood. This CDR3 is CASRGRYSNQPQHF. CDR3 nucleotide sequence: TGTGCCAGCAGGGGGCGTTATAGCAATCAGCCCCAGCATTTT.